This T cell receptor beta chain originates from a study of blood T cell repertoires in COVID-19. Whole-study context: Researchers got acute and convalescent COVID-19 samples from the United States, Italy and Spain. PBMCs, B-cell-depleted T cells, or T cells were the source of the cDNA or gDNA that made up the material.

This clone showed up just once. Germline V gives CDR1 SGHTA, CDR2 FQGNSA. This CDR3 is 13 amino acids long. The ends lost 6 bases at V and 6 bases at J; junction bases unmatched: 5. In the authors' workflow: Reference gene primer amplification gave estimated nucleated cell counts. Measured with immunoSEQ multiplex PCR; TCRdb has only the in-frame clones, and not every one. V and J calls and clone size are those listed in that table; D and trimming were worked out from the DNA. This table holds roughly 34,000 clones, about 87% found once. The sequence came from a man older than 75 with active COVID-19. The sample taken for sequencing was peripheral blood. The chain links TRBV7-2 to TRBJ1-2; 9 bases agree with TRBD1. The CDR3 nucleotides are TGTGCCAGCAGGCCCGGGACAGGGAATGGCTACACCTTC. This gives the protein CASRPGTGNGYTF.